Listed below are T cell receptor beta chains from one sample, sequenced in a study of breast tumors, draining lymph nodes, adjacent tissues. TCRdb processed the multiplex PCR reads anew with MiXCR; each CDR3 protein has one entry. The data contain more than 85,000 distinct CDR3 sequences, over 20% of them singletons. Sequencing was carried out using axillary lymph node tissue. These receptors were taken from a female donor with breast cancer. Some clones in this sample may be carry-over from other donors' samples. Each CDR3 is given with its conserved first and last residue.

CDR3,J,V
CASSGRGSTDTQYF,TRBJ2-3,TRBV6-2/TRBV6-3
CASSSLGPGPSNSPLHF,TRBJ1-6,TRBV5-4
CASSVELFTDTQYF,TRBJ2-3,TRBV9
CASSLGTRDTQYF,TRBJ2-3,TRBV5-1
CASSLSMGVGAFF,TRBJ1-1,TRBV5-6
CASRVGTGVDYGYTF,TRBJ1-2,TRBV19
CASRANAGTGGAGANVLTF,TRBJ2-6,TRBV6-6
CASRPQAGTQYF,TRBJ2-5,TRBV6-2/TRBV6-3
CATRKTTGQGWAYGYTF,TRBJ1-2,TRBV15
CASSVGFSYNEQFF,TRBJ2-1,TRBV2
CASSIANTNYGYTF,TRBJ1-2,TRBV19
CAWSVLGGGSNQPQHF,TRBJ1-5,TRBV30
CSAREHIYSNQPQHF,TRBJ1-5,TRBV20-1
CAISERQGTNEQYF,TRBJ2-7,TRBV10-3
CASSLGDSSYNEQFF,TRBJ2-1,TRBV5-8
CASRAGTSGSEQYF,TRBJ2-7,TRBV12-3/TRBV12-4
CASSGRTSGVGLSYEQYF,TRBJ2-7,TRBV12-3/TRBV12-4
CASSLRKGYNEQFF,TRBJ2-1,TRBV28
CASSLVRGYDGYTF,TRBJ1-2,TRBV7-8
CAWSGLVSYNEQFF,TRBJ2-1,TRBV30
CASSSGWISVGYTF,TRBJ1-2,TRBV28
CASSVGASGIYNEQFF,TRBJ2-1,TRBV9
CASSQGQGTNYGYTF,TRBJ1-2,TRBV6-1